This passage covers 4 T cell receptor beta chains from one sample sequenced in a study of blood T cells in healthy people across ages. Alongside a J-beta primer mix, a sample-barcoded 5' primer served in a second PCR lasting roughly 7 to 11 cycles. TCRdb reanalysed the 5' RACE reads using MiXCR and keeps one entry per CDR3 protein. The sample contains 980,000 or so distinct CDR3 sequences, about 48% of which appear only once. Sequenced sample: blood. The source of these receptors is a young man in good health.

This chain joins TRBV5-1 and TRBJ2-1, with D hard to call. The length of the CDR3 is 16 residues. Trimming removed 0 bases at V and 0 bases at J, with 10 bases between. The germline V gene has CDR1 SGHRS and CDR2 YFSETQ. The CDR3 loop is CASSLGALTSYNEQFF. The CDR3 region has the DNA TGCGCCAGCAGCTTGGGAGCTCTTACCTCCTACAATGAGCAGTTCTTC.

Here the CDR3 DNA reads TGTGCCTGGGCGACAGTCTACGAGCAGTACTTC. Translated: CAWATVYEQYF. The rearrangement links TRBV30 to TRBJ2-7; possibly TRBD1 for D (5 bases). Trimming removed 5 bases at V and 3 bases at J, with 8 bases between. The germline V gene encodes CDR1 GTSNPN and CDR2 SVGIG (reference sequence). The CDR3 covers 11 residues.

This clonotype was recorded at least ten times. The chain uses TRBV20-1 and TRBJ1-2; 7 bases line up with TRBD1. Looked up from germline, CDR1 is DFQATT and CDR2 is SNEGSKA (reference sequence). Unmatched junction bases numbered 6, after V lost 3 bases and J lost 2 bases. The CDR3 is 14 amino acids. CDR3 coding DNA: TGCAGTGCTAGGAGGGACAGAGGGAACTATGGCTACACCTTC. Protein product: CSARRDRGNYGYTF.

This clonotype was picked up a small number of times. The chain combines TRBV5-6 with TRBJ2-1; D is possibly TRBD2 (5 bases). The CDR3 is made up of 15 amino acids. Trimming cost V 2 bases and J 5 bases, with 14 bases left between them. CDR1 is SGHDT and CDR2 is YYEEEE in the germline V gene. CDR3 residues: CASSLRGYKDNEQFF. The DNA for the CDR3 is TGTGCCAGCAGCTTAAGAGGGTATAAGGACAATGAGCAGTTCTTC. The full variable domain, with the rest looked up from reference TRBV5-6 and TRBJ2-1, is DAGVTQSPTHLIKTRGQQVTLRCSPKSGHDTVSWYQQALGQGPQFIFQYYEEEERQRGNFPDRFSGHQFPNYSSELNVNALLLGDSALYLCASSLRGYKDNEQFFGPGTRLTVL.